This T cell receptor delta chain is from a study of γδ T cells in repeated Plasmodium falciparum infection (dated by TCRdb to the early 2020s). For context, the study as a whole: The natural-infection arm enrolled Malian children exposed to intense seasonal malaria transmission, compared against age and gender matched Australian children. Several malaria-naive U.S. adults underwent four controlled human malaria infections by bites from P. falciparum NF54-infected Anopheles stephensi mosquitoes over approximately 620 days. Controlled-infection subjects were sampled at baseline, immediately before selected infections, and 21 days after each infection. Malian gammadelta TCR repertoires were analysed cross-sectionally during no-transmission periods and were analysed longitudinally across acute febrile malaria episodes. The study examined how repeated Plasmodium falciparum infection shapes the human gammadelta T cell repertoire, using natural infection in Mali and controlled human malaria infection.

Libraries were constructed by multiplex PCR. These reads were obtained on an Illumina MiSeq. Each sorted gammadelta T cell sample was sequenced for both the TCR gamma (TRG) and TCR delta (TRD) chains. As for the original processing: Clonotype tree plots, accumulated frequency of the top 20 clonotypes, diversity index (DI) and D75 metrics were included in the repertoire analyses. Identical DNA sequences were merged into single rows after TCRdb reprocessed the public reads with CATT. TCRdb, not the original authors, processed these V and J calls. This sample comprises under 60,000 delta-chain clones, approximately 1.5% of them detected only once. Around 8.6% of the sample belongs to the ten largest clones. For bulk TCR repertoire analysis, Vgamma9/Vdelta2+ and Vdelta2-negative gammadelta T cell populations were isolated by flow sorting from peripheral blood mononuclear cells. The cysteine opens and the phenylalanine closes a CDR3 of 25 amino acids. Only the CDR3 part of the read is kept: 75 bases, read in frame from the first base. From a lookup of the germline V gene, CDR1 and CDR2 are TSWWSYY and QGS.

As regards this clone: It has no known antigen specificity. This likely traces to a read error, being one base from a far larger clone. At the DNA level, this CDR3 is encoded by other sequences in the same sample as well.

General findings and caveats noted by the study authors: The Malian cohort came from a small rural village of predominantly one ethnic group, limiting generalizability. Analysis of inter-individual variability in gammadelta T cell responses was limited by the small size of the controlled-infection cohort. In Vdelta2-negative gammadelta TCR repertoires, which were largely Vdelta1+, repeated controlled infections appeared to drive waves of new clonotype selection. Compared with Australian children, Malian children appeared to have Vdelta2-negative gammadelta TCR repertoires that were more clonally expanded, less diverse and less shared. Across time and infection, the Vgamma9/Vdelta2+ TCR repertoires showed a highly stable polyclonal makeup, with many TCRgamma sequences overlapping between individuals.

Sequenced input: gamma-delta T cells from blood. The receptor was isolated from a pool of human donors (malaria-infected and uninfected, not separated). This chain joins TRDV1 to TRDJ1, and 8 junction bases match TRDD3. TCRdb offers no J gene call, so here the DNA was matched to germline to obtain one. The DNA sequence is TGTGCCCTTGGGGACCTACGGCCTTCCCGAACCTACTGGGGGTCTCCCCGCGTGAACACCGATAAACTCATCTTT. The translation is CALGDLRPSRTYWGSPRVNTDKLIF.